This TCR beta chain came from a study of T cell responses to AZD1222 COVID-19 vaccine. Study conclusions and caveats: Baseline seropositivity occurred in only a handful of AZD1222 recipients. Possibly, clonal diversity was underestimated; donors were largely white British and included more females. Unmutated regions of variants are reportedly targeted by nearly half of spike-specific TCRs. At 160-218 and 743-854, vaccine-associated CD4 TCRs were dominant, and they spanned spike.

Of note for this clone: Its antigen is not known.

Here immunoSEQ multiplex PCR was the method, and the copy in TCRdb shows in-frame clones only, minus some. The profile covers under 200,000 clones, with about 90% appearing a single time and about 3% taken by the ten largest. The CDR3 spans 12 residues. In germline, CDR1 is ENHRY, CDR2 SYGVKD. Trimming took off 3 bases at V and 4 bases at J, with 7 bases between the two ends. The sample here was peripheral blood, taken on day 0 of MenACWY control vaccination. The gene calls are TRBV10-3 and TRBJ2-7; D not resolved. This receptor was obtained from an adult in good health. Here the CDR3 reads CAISDSKYEQYF. CDR3 nucleotides: TGTGCCATCAGTGACAGTAAGTACGAGCAGTACTTC.